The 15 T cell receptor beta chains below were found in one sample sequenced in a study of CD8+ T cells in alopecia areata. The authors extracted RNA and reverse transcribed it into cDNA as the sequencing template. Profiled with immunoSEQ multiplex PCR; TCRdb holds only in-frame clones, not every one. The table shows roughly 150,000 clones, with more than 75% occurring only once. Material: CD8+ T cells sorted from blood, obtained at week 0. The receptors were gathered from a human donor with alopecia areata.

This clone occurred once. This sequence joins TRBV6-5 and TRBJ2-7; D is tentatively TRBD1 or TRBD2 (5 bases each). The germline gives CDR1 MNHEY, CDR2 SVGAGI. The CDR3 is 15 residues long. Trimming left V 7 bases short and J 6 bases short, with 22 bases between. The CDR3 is CASNPLRDGLVEQYF. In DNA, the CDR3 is TGTGCCAGCAACCCACTACGGGACGGCCTTGTCGAGCAGTACTTC.

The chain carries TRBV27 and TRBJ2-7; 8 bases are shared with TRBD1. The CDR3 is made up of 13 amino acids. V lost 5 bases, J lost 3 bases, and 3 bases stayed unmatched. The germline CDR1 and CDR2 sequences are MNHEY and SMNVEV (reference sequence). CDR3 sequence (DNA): TGTGCCAGCAGTGCACAGGGGGACTACGAGCAGTACTTC. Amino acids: CASSAQGDYEQYF.

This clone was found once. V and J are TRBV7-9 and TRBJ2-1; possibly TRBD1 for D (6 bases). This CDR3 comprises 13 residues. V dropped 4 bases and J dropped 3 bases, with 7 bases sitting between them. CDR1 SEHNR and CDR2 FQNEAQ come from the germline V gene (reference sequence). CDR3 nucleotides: TGTGCCAGCAGCTCGGACAGCTACAATGAGCAGTTCTTC. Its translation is CASSSDSYNEQFF. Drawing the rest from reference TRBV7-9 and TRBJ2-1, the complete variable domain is DTGVSQNPRHKITKRGQNVTFRCDPISEHNRLYWYRQTLGQGPEFLTYFQNEAQLEKSRLLSDRFSAERPKGSFSTLEIQRTEQGDSAMYLCASSSDSYNEQFFGPGTRLTVL.

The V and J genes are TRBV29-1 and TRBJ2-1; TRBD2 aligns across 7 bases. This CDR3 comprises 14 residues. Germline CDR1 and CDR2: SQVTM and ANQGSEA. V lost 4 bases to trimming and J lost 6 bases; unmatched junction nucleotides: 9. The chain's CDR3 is CSVVGREIGNEQFF. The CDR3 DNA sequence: TGCAGCGTTGTGGGGCGGGAGATTGGCAATGAGCAGTTCTTC.

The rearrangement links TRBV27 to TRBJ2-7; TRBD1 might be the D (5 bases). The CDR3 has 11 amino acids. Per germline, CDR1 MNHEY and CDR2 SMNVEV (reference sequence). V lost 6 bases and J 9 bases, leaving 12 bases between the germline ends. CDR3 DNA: TGTGCCAGCAGCGACGGACAACGGCAGTACTTC. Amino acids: CASSDGQRQYF.

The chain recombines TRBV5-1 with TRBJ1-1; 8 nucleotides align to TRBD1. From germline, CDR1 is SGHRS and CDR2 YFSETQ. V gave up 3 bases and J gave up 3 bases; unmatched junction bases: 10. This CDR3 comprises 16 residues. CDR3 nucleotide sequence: TGCGCCAGCAGCTCCCGACAGGGGCCAGGGGACACTGAAGCTTTCTTT. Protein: CASSSRQGPGDTEAFF.

CDR3 coding DNA: TGTGCCAGCAGCGTAGAAGGGACTAGCGGATCCGCCTACGAGCAGTACTTC. This encodes CASSVEGTSGSAYEQYF. The rearrangement joins TRBV9 to TRBJ2-7; TRBD2 matches at 11 bases. V dropped 0 bases and J dropped 2; count of bases not matched to a gene: 7. Germline values: CDR1 SGDLS, CDR2 YYNGEE. The CDR3 consists of 17 residues.

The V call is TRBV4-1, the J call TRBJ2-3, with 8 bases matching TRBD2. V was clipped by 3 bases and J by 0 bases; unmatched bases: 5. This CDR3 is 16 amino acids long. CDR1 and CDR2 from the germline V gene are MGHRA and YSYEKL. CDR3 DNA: TGCGCCAGCAGCCATAAACTAGCGGATAGCACAGATACGCAGTATTTT. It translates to CASSHKLADSTDTQYF.

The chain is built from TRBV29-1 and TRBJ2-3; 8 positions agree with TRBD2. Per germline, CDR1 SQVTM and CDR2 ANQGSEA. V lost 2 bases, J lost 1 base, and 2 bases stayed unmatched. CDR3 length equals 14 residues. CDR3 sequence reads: CSVENSGGTDTQYF. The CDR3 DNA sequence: TGCAGCGTTGAAAATAGCGGGGGCACAGATACGCAGTATTTT.

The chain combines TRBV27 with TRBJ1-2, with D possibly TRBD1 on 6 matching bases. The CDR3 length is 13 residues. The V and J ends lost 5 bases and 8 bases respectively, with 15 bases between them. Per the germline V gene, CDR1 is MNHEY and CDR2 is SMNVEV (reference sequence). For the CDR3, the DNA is TGTGCCAGCAGTGCGGGGGGGGCGGTAGGCTACACCTTC. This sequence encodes CASSAGGAVGYTF.

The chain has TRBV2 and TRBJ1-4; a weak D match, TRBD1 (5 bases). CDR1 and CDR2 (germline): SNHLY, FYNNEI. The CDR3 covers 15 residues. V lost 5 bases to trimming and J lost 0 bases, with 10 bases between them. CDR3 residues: CASSRQTATNEKLFF. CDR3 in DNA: TGTGCCAGCAGTAGACAGACAGCAACTAATGAAAAACTGTTTTTT.

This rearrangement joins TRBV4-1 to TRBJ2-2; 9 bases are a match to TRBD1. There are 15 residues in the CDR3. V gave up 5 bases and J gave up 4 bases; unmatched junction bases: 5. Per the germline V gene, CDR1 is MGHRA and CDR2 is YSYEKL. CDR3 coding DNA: TGCGCCAGCAGCTTATTGACAGGGGGCACCGGGGAGCTGTTTTTT. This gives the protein CASSLLTGGTGELFF.

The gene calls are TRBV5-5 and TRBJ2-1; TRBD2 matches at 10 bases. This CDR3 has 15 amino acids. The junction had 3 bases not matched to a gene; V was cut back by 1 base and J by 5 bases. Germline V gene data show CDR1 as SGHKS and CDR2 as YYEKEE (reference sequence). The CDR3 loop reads CASSLRLAGDNEQFF. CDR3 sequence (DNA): TGTGCCAGCAGCTTGAGACTAGCGGGTGACAATGAGCAGTTCTTC.

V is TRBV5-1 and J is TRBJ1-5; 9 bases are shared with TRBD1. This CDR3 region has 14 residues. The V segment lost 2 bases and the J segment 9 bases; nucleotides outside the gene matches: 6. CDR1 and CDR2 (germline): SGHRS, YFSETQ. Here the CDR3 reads CASSLTGGASPQHF. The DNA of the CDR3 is TGCGCCAGCAGCTTAACAGGGGGCGCGTCGCCCCAGCATTTT.

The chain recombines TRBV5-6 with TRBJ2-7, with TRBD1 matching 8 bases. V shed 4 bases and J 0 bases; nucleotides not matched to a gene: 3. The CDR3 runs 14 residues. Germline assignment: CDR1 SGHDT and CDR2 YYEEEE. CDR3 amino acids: CASSTGQGSYEQYF. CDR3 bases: TGTGCCAGCAGCACAGGACAGGGCTCCTACGAGCAGTACTTC.